The clone carrying this T cell receptor (beta chain) was recorded once. This specimen comes from a study of blood T cell repertoires in COVID-19. Study details: Sites in the United States, Italy and Spain provided acute and convalescent COVID-19 samples. Sources were T cells, B-cell-depleted T cells, or PBMCs; the material itself was cDNA or gDNA.

As originally analysed: Reference gene primer amplification yielded estimated nucleated cell counts. Some clones are missing from TCRdb's copy, which holds only in-frame ones; the method was immunoSEQ multiplex PCR. For V, J and clone size, that table is used; D and trimming come from the DNA. The table lists approximately 230,000 clones, 86% of them singletons. The sequence was obtained from a man aged 25-45 years who had recovered from COVID-19. The specimen was peripheral blood.

CDR3 sequence reads: CASSFGTGPTTGYGYTF. CDR3 nucleotide sequence: TGCGCCAGCAGCTTTGGGACAGGGCCTACCACAGGATATGGCTACACCTTC. This rearrangement joins TRBV5-1 to TRBJ1-2, with 9 nucleotides matching TRBD1. CDR3 length: 17 residues. Germline V lookup: CDR1 SGHRS, CDR2 YFSETQ. V shed 2 bases and J 5 bases; nucleotides not matched to a gene: 13.